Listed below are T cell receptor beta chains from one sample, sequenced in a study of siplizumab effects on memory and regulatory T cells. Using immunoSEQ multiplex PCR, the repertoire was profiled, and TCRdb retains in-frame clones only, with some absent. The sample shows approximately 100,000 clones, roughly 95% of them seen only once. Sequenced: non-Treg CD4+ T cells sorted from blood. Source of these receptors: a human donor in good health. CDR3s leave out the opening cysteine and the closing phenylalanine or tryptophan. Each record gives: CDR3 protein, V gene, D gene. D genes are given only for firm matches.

CDR3 protein: ASSFYYEQY
V gene: TRBV11-2
D gene: NA

CDR3 protein: ASSRDGGDSGNTIY
V gene: TRBV5-1
D gene: NA

CDR3 protein: ASSWGGAGGWKTQY
V gene: TRBV27
D gene: NA

CDR3 protein: AISESGGAYGYT
V gene: TRBV10-3
D gene: NA

CDR3 protein: ASRRQGRQENTEAF
V gene: TRBV4-3
D gene: TRBD1

CDR3 protein: ASSLAGGPGELF
V gene: TRBV4-2
D gene: TRBD2

CDR3 protein: ASSAGSANTEAF
V gene: TRBV19
D gene: NA

CDR3 protein: ASSATLLAGDTQY
V gene: TRBV6-4
D gene: TRBD2

CDR3 protein: ASSWDRGHGNTIY
V gene: TRBV7-3
D gene: TRBD1

CDR3 protein: ASSRFSGTH
V gene: TRBV28
D gene: NA

CDR3 protein: ASSMPGQGSDGYT
V gene: TRBV7-2
D gene: TRBD1

CDR3 protein: ASSGTTGREIQY
V gene: TRBV5-1
D gene: NA

CDR3 protein: ASSERTNSPLH
V gene: TRBV25-1
D gene: NA

CDR3 protein: ASSLDTGFDTQY
V gene: TRBV11-3
D gene: NA

CDR3 protein: ASSQGGYT
V gene: TRBV6-6
D gene: NA

CDR3 protein: AISEVTVNQPQH
V gene: TRBV10-3
D gene: NA

CDR3 protein: ASNGGTAYGYT
V gene: TRBV2
D gene: NA

CDR3 protein: ASSVTGTSAYEQY
V gene: TRBV7-2
D gene: TRBD2

CDR3 protein: ASSSEPTNTGELF
V gene: TRBV11-2
D gene: NA

CDR3 protein: ASSPSRSGGTEAF
V gene: TRBV18
D gene: NA

CDR3 protein: ASSLALVSADEQF
V gene: TRBV7-9
D gene: NA

CDR3 protein: ASSLQGAKDYGYT
V gene: TRBV7-9
D gene: TRBD1

CDR3 protein: ASRETGRTTEAF
V gene: TRBV10-2
D gene: NA

CDR3 protein: ASSTGTGVTGELF
V gene: TRBV5-4
D gene: TRBD1

CDR3 protein: ASSPGPYGYT
V gene: TRBV5-6
D gene: NA

CDR3 protein: ASSQDPQVTFGVYYEQY
V gene: TRBV4-1
D gene: NA

CDR3 protein: ASSLGRSGAGNTIY
V gene: TRBV7-3
D gene: NA

CDR3 protein: ASSIVGGAGNQPQH
V gene: TRBV19
D gene: NA

CDR3 protein: ASSLGSSYEQY
V gene: TRBV5-1
D gene: NA

CDR3 protein: ASSRTGDQPQH
V gene: TRBV2
D gene: TRBD1

CDR3 protein: ASSLAGQLNNYGYT
V gene: TRBV7-9
D gene: NA

CDR3 protein: ASSATSNTGELF
V gene: TRBV6-4
D gene: NA